This T cell receptor (beta chain) was identified in a study of blood T cells in healthy people across ages. Per germline, CDR1 MGHRA and CDR2 YSYEKL. The CDR3 length is 14 residues. Trimming removed 7 bases at V and 0 bases at J, with 11 bases between. Using a J-beta primer mix together with a sample-barcoded 5' primer, a second PCR was run for about 6 to 11 cycles. TCRdb passed the 5' RACE reads through MiXCR, listing each CDR3 protein once. Of under 850,000 distinct CDR3 sequences in the sample, around 36% were seen once. This clonotype has a count of ten or more. The sequenced sample was blood. The TCR sequence derives from a man aged 18-30 years in good health. V usage is TRBV4-1 and J usage is TRBJ2-3, with D perhaps TRBD2 (5 bases). The chain's CDR3 is CASTGRGSTDTQYF. The CDR3 DNA follows: TGCGCCAGCACAGGACGGGGTAGCACAGATACGCAGTATTTT.